This section outlines one T cell receptor (beta chain) sequence together with its context. Its antigen is currently unknown. The sample comes from a study of cytomegalovirus exposure and HLA in healthy donors. Points from the study as a whole: A later analysis linked some 18,000 TCR beta sequences to HLA alleles at 0.05 false discovery rate. A later analysis found most CMV-associated TCR beta chains apparently HLA-restricted.

Germline V gene data show CDR1 as GTSNPN and CDR2 as SVGIG (reference sequence). The CDR3 totals 11 residues. The ends were cut back, 3 bases at V and 6 bases at J, with 8 bases in the middle. A multiplex PCR was run with 60 Vbeta primers and 13 Jbeta primers. Sequenced by immunoSEQ multiplex PCR; TCRdb stores in-frame clones only, minus some. The profile covers roughly 80,000 clones, with 74% appearing a single time and roughly 6.2% taken by the ten largest. Sequenced sample: PBMCs. V gene TRBV30 combines with J gene TRBJ1-1, with D unresolved. This TCR derives from a woman aged 50 to 65 in good health and CMV-seropositive. CDR3 region: CAWRAEAEAFF. DNA for the CDR3: TGTGCCTGGAGGGCGGAGGCTGAAGCTTTCTTT. Full variable domain (remainder filled in from reference TRBV30 and TRBJ1-1): SQTIHQWPATLVQPVGSPLSLECTVEGTSNPNLYWYRQAAGRGLQLLFYSVGIGQISSEVPQNLSASRPQDRQFILSSKKLLLSDSGFYLCAWRAEAEAFFGQGTRLTVV.